The 23 T cell receptor beta chains below were found in one sample sequenced in a study of radiotherapy plus CTLA-4 blockade in lung cancer (dated 2018 in TCRdb). The library was generated by the immunoSEQ multiplex PCR assay. In TCRdb, the immuneACCESS table is reduced to in-frame sequences with V and J assigned. These tables do not hold every clone; where another copy was compared, an unresolved V gene accounts for under half, and the others remain unexplained. The sample includes 65,000 to 85,000 clones, with roughly 80% observed a single time. The top ten clonotypes cover roughly 10% of the sample. The sequences come from peripheral blood, collected from a patient treated with radiotherapy plus ipilimumab. The receptors come from a human donor with non-small cell lung cancer whose response to radiotherapy plus ipilimumab could not be evaluated.

J is TRBJ2-2 and V is TRBV6-5; TRBD1 matches at 12 bases. This CDR3 region has 16 residues. The V gene's germline CDR1 is MNHEY and CDR2 SVGAGI. V shed 2 bases, J shed 4 bases, and the junction held 2 bases outside the gene matches. The CDR3 protein is CASSYRDRGLTGELFF. CDR3 DNA sequence: TGTGCCAGCAGTTACAGGGACAGGGGGCTCACCGGGGAGCTGTTTTTT.

This chain links TRBV4-1 with TRBJ2-4; TRBD2 agrees at 7 bases. The V and J ends lost 1 base and 4 bases, in that order; junction bases with no gene match: 1. This CDR3 comprises 14 residues. Per the germline V gene, CDR1 is MGHRA and CDR2 is YSYEKL. The CDR3 loop is CASSQAGGKNIQYF. CDR3 DNA: TGCGCCAGCAGCCAAGCGGGGGGTAAAAACATTCAGTACTTC.

The chain has TRBV6-6 and TRBJ2-5; a possible D gene is TRBD1 (6 bases). Germline CDR1 and CDR2: MNHNY and SVGAGI (reference sequence). The CDR3 extends over 15 amino acids. V lost 5 bases, J lost 1 base, and 14 bases lay in between. The CDR3 protein is CASSPQVGAQETQYF. CDR3 sequence (DNA): TGTGCCAGCAGTCCACAAGTGGGGGCCCAAGAGACCCAGTACTTC.

This clone turned up a few times. The same CDR3 can be traced to other DNA sequences in this sample. This sequence joins TRBV6-5 and TRBJ1-1, with a tentative D call TRBD1 (5 bases). CDR3 length: 13 amino acids. V lost 5 bases to trimming and J lost 1 base, with 8 bases between them. CDR1 and CDR2 from the germline V gene are MNHEY and SVGAGI. Here the CDR3 DNA reads TGTGCCAGCAGTCCGACAGCGAACACTGAAGCTTTCTTT. Protein product: CASSPTANTEAFF.

J is TRBJ2-2 and V is TRBV2; TRBD2 aligns across 8 bases. Germline CDR1 and CDR2: SNHLY and FYNNEI. The CDR3 is made up of 15 amino acids. The V gene end was trimmed by 4 bases and the J gene end by 1 base; junction bases not matched to a gene: 2. CDR3 sequence (DNA): TGTGCCAGCAGTGCCCTAGCGGGGAACACCGGGGAGCTGTTTTTT. Its protein product is CASSALAGNTGELFF.

The rearrangement links TRBV5-6 to TRBJ2-1, with 14 bases fitting TRBD2. The CDR3 spans 18 residues. Germline V CDR1 and CDR2: SGHDT, YYEEEE. Trimming at V came to 4 bases and at J to 7 bases, leaving 13 bases not matched to a gene. The CDR3 is CASSPGLAGGPEGNEQFF. The CDR3 DNA reads TGTGCCAGCAGCCCCGGACTAGCGGGAGGACCCGAAGGGAATGAGCAGTTCTTC.

In this sample, this clone turned up a few times. In nucleotides, the CDR3 is TGTGCCAGCACTAGAGGACAGCATAGCTCCTACGAGCAGTACTTC. Its translation is CASTRGQHSSYEQYF. The V gene is TRBV7-2, the J gene TRBJ2-7, with D maybe TRBD1 (6 bases). The CDR3 is made up of 15 amino acids. Germline assignment: CDR1 SGHTA and CDR2 FQGNSA. V lost 7 bases to trimming and J lost 0 bases, with 16 bases between them.

V usage is TRBV28 and J usage is TRBJ2-7; TRBD1 is a possible D gene (6 bases). V was shortened by 2 bases and J by 6 bases, with 17 bases between the two germline ends. CDR3 length equals 15 residues. Germline lookup yields CDR1 MDHEN and CDR2 SYDVKM. CDR3 sequence: CASSLAVRGRGEQYF. CDR3 DNA: TGTGCCAGCAGTTTAGCGGTCAGGGGAAGGGGCGAGCAGTACTTC.

The chain combines TRBV15 with TRBJ2-7; 11 bases are shared with TRBD1. From germline, CDR1 is LNHNV and CDR2 YYDKDF (reference sequence). Trimming took 0 bases from V and 3 from J; bases not matched to a gene: 1. This CDR3 has 15 residues. CDR3 loop: CATSREGQGGYEQYF. The CDR3 nucleotides are TGTGCCACCAGCAGAGAGGGACAGGGGGGCTACGAGCAGTACTTC.

Only one count was recorded for this clone. The chain combines TRBV5-6 with TRBJ2-1; 7 bases are shared with TRBD2. The CDR3 covers 15 residues. J gave up 16 bases and V 4 bases, and 20 bases lay outside the gene matches. Germline-derived CDR1 and CDR2 are SGHDT and YYEEEE. The CDR3 DNA is TGTGCCAGCAGCCTGGGCGCCGGGGTAGCGGGTCGTGATTTCTTC. Its translation: CASSLGAGVAGRDFF.

The J gene is TRBJ2-2, the V gene TRBV18; the match to TRBD2 covers 8 bases. CDR3 length: 17 residues. Germline CDR1 reads KGHSH; CDR2 reads LQKENI. Germline trimming cut 8 bases from V and 4 bases from J; bases unmatched to any gene: 15. The CDR3 loop reads CASAKSMSGGSTGELFF. DNA for the CDR3: TGTGCCAGCGCCAAATCTATGAGCGGGGGCTCCACCGGGGAGCTGTTTTTT. Looking up the rest from reference TRBV18 and TRBJ2-2 gives the full variable domain: NAGVMQNPRHLVRRRGQEARLRCSPMKGHSHVYWYRQLPEEGLKFMVYLQKENIIDESGMPKERFSAEFPKEGPSILRIQQVVRGDSAAYFCASAKSMSGGSTGELFFGEGSRLTVL.

The chain joins TRBV6-6 to TRBJ1-4, with 8 positions matching TRBD1. This CDR3 spans 13 amino acids. Germline values: CDR1 MNHNY, CDR2 SVGAGI (reference sequence). The J segment lost 6 bases and the V segment lost 8 bases, leaving 5 bases of the junction unmatched. CDR3 bases: TGTGCCAGCGGACAGGGAAGGGATGAAAAACTGTTTTTT. It codes for CASGQGRDEKLFF.

The chain is built from TRBV19 and TRBJ1-1; D unclear. CDR1 is LNHDA and CDR2 is SQIVND in the germline V gene (reference sequence). CDR3 length: 12 amino acids. The ends were cut back, 3 bases at V and 5 bases at J, with 7 bases in the middle. CDR3 DNA: TGTGCCAGTAGTATTGGGCCTACTGAAGCTTTCTTT. Amino acids: CASSIGPTEAFF.

The chain has TRBV27 and TRBJ2-5; 11 bases agree with TRBD2. Germline V gene data show CDR1 as MNHEY and CDR2 as SMNVEV (reference sequence). The J segment lost 5 bases and the V segment lost 5 bases, leaving 7 bases of the junction unmatched. The CDR3 runs to 15 residues. CDR3: CASSTGLAVFETQYF. The CDR3 coding sequence is TGTGCCAGCAGTACGGGACTAGCGGTTTTTGAGACCCAGTACTTC.

The rearrangement links TRBV5-1 to TRBJ2-5; 7 bases map to TRBD1. Germline V gene sequence: CDR1 SGHRS, CDR2 YFSETQ. This CDR3 has 14 residues. V lost 1 base and J lost 8; bases outside the gene matches: 8. CDR3 in DNA: TGCGCCAGCAGCTTGCCGGGACAGTTCACAACCCAGTACTTC. It is translated as CASSLPGQFTTQYF.

The chain couples TRBV19 to TRBJ2-3; TRBD2 matches at 12 bases. Germline V gives CDR1 LNHDA, CDR2 SQIVND (reference sequence). This CDR3 comprises 19 residues. V gave up 4 bases and J gave up 5 bases; unmatched junction bases: 16. The CDR3 DNA reads as TGTGCCAGTAGTACTCGGACAGGTCGCGCTAGCGGGAGGGGAGATACGCAGTATTTT. This encodes CASSTRTGRASGRGDTQYF. The variable domain in full, completed from reference TRBV19 and TRBJ2-3, reads DGGITQSPKYLFRKEGQNVTLSCEQNLNHDAMYWYRQDPGQGLRLIYYSQIVNDFQKGDIAEGYSVSREKKESFPLTVTSAQKNPTAFYLCASSTRTGRASGRGDTQYFGPGTRLTVL.

This clone was seen a single time. Its ends do not fully match the called genes, so a read error is possible. This sequence joins TRBV19 and TRBJ2-2; 9 bases fit TRBD1. CDR3 size: 15 residues. Germline V gene lookup returns CDR1 LNHDA and CDR2 SQIVND (reference sequence). The CDR3 nucleotides are TGTGCCAGTGGTATCTCCCGGGACAGGGCCGGGGAGCTGTTTTTT. It is translated as CASGISRDRAGELFF.

This clone appeared a few times. The chain joins TRBV19 to TRBJ2-3; weak D call: TRBD1 (6 bases). The CDR3 spans 14 residues. CDR1 LNHDA and CDR2 SQIVND come from the germline V gene (reference sequence). V shed 5 bases and J shed 2 bases, with 11 bases lying between them. Here the CDR3 reads CASSLTGLTDTQYF. The DNA for the CDR3 is TGTGCCAGTAGTCTGACAGGCCTCACAGATACGCAGTATTTT.

The chain combines TRBV4-2 with TRBJ1-1; no clear D. The germline gives CDR1 LGHNA, CDR2 YNFKEQ. The CDR3 totals 15 residues. Trimming took 1 base from V and 2 from J, leaving 11 bases between them. CDR3 in amino acids: CASSQGQERNTEAFF. The CDR3 DNA is TGTGCCAGCAGCCAAGGTCAAGAGAGAAACACTGAAGCTTTCTTT.

V and J are TRBV5-6 and TRBJ2-5; D is unclear. V was pared by 0 bases and J by 2 bases, with 11 bases between. Germline CDR1 is SGHDT and CDR2 is YYEEEE. The CDR3 consists of 15 residues. Written as DNA, the CDR3 is TGTGCCAGCAGCTTGGGAGCTGTAGTTCAAGAGACCCAGTACTTC. Amino acid sequence: CASSLGAVVQETQYF.

J is TRBJ2-5 and V is TRBV18; 14 bases line up with TRBD2. The DNA end is more similar to TRBJ2-7, so the J call may be wrong. The CDR3 has 16 amino acids. The germline CDR1 and CDR2 sequences are KGHSH and LQKENI. The CDR3 DNA reads as TGTGCCAGCTCACCCCGGACTAGCGGGGGGAACTACGAGCAGTACTTC. Translation gives CASSPRTSGGNYEQYF.

The V and J genes are TRBV12-5 and TRBJ1-3; no clear D. The germline V gene encodes CDR1 LGHNT and CDR2 FRNRAP. Trimming stripped 3 bases from V and 8 bases from J, with 17 bases between. This CDR3 is built from 15 residues. Here the CDR3 DNA reads TGTGCTAGTGGTTTCACAGCCGTCTCTTTGGACACCATATATTTT. Translation: CASGFTAVSLDTIYF.

This chain connects TRBV5-6 to TRBJ1-2; D possibly corresponds to TRBD1 (5 bases). The CDR3 is made up of 15 amino acids. The germline gives CDR1 SGHDT, CDR2 YYEEEE. Between the trimmed V and J ends, which lost 2 bases and 3 bases, there was a span of 14 bases. CDR3 sequence reads: CASSFGGRNHYGYTF. For the CDR3, the DNA is TGTGCCAGCAGCTTCGGGGGACGAAACCACTATGGCTACACCTTC.